This TCR beta chain was found in a study of blood T cell repertoires in COVID-19. The overall study: Both acute and convalescent COVID-19 samples were obtained from the United States, Italy and Spain. Sample material is recorded as cDNA or gDNA derived from T cells, B-cell-depleted T cells, or PBMCs.

CDR1 and CDR2 (germline): LNHDA, SQIVND (reference sequence). The ends lost 6 bases at V and 3 bases at J; junction bases unmatched: 18. The CDR3 contains 18 residues. Followed over time, Seattle patients had been enrolled while infection was active. The authors' processing: Counts of nucleated cells, estimated from reference gene primer amplification, were obtained. Repertoires were generated with immunoSEQ multiplex PCR, while TCRdb's copy carries only in-frame clones and drops some. That table supplies the V and J calls and clone size; D and trimming were determined from the DNA. The sample contains about 230,000 clones, 80% to 90% of which appear only once.

The sample was peripheral blood. This TCR was sampled from a young man with COVID-19, enrolled during active disease. The genes are TRBV19 and TRBJ2-7; 9 bases are a match to TRBD1. This CDR3 reads CASSQLPGQGRKYYEQYF. As DNA, the CDR3 is TGTGCCAGTAGCCAGCTCCCGGGACAGGGTAGGAAGTACTACGAGCAGTACTTC.